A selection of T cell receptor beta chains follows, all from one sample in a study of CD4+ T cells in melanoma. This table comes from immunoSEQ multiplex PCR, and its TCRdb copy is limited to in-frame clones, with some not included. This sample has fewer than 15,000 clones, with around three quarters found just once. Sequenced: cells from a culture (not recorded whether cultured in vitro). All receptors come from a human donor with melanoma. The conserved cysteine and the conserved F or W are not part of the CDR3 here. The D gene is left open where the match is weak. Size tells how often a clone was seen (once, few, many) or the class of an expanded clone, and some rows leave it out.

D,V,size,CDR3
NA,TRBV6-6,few,ASRNRGENTEAF
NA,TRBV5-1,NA,ASSLAPGSTDTQY
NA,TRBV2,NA,ASSRQSNQPQH
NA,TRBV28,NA,ASSLWPLRGGWGNTEAF
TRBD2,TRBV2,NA,ARDRELAGVNTGELF
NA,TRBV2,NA,ASSWTVVEVLF
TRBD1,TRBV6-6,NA,ASSYSSGQGSREQY
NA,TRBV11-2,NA,ASSLVKGRRNYGYT
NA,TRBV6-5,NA,ASGGQINSPLH
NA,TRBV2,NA,ASRKWDTSGETQY
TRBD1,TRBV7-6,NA,ASSLRQGAEAF
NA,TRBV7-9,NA,ASSARWDSPLH
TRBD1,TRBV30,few,AWSGDSNQPQH
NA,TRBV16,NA,ASSQSGRDQPQH
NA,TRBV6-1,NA,ASSYTGFSYEQY
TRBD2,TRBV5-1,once,ASRRGTSGGQTDTQY
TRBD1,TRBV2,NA,ASRPGQGGQPQH
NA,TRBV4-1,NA,ASSQISLMGQATEAF
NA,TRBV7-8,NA,ASSRGSYEQY
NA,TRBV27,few,ASSFAATYGYT
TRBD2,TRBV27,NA,ASSSASGVESDTQY
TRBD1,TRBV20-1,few,SARRTGGAF
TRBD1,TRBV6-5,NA,ASSGQGALGGYT
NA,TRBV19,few,ASRPPGLRTDTQY
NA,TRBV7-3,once,ASSLIRKLLKGTEAF
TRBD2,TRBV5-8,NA,ASSRLRGGIYEQY
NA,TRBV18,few,ASSRGPMEQPQH
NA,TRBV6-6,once,ASSYVSGEKLF